This TCR beta chain was sequenced during a study of cytomegalovirus exposure and HLA in healthy donors. Researchers ran the PCR with 60 Vbeta and 13 Jbeta primers. Produced via immunoSEQ multiplex PCR; TCRdb's table is partial and in-frame only. Of 100,000 to 150,000 clones listed, 65% to 80% are singletons. The germline CDR1 and CDR2 sequences are SGHDT and YYEEEE. This CDR3 has 14 amino acids. V dropped 0 bases and J dropped 5; count of bases not matched to a gene: 2. Study-wide findings and caveats: Trimming of TCR beta V- and J-genes showed a link, identified in a later analysis, to a missense DCLRE1C variant. Per a later analysis, fewer than 20,000 TCR beta sequences showed association with HLA alleles at 0.05 false discovery rate. Three CMV-associated chains were confirmed in vitro to be specific for CMV antigens. Altogether, 160 or so TCR beta chains were recorded as cytomegalovirus-associated.

The sample holds one count of this clone. Its antigen remains unidentified. Sequenced material: PBMCs. The chain has TRBV5-6 and TRBJ2-5; the match to TRBD2 covers 9 bases. The receptor's source is a woman aged 18-29 years in good health and CMV-seronegative. The CDR3 bases are TGTGCCAGCAGCTTGGTAGCGGGAGAGGAGACCCAGTACTTC. Its translation: CASSLVAGEETQYF.